The clone carrying this T cell receptor beta chain came up a few times. Its antigen remains unidentified. Trimming took 8 bases from V and 0 from J, leaving 10 bases between them. Per germline, CDR1 SQVTM and CDR2 ANQGSEA. The CDR3 covers 12 residues. The data belong to a study of beta chain features in type 1 diabetes. Study-level findings and limits: Healthy donors had naive, central memory and Treg TCRB repertoires that appeared less similar than those seen among patients. In all four CD4+ subsets, TCRB CDR3 length was significantly, moderately reduced in type 1 diabetes. PCR might preferentially amplify shorter templates, equally in patients and controls.

The isolated RNA, all of it, was reverse transcribed, so expressed TCRB transcripts were what got sequenced. Using immunoSEQ multiplex PCR, the repertoire was profiled, and TCRdb retains in-frame clones only, with some absent. The repertoire holds approximately 260,000 clones, with around 24% as singletons. The chain combines TRBV29-1 with TRBJ2-5; D possibly corresponds to TRBD1 (6 bases). The receptor comes from a young woman with type 1 diabetes. Sequenced material: naive CD4+ T cells from blood. CDR3 sequence: CSLGDNQETQYF. In nucleotides, the CDR3 is TGCAGCCTTGGGGACAACCAAGAGACCCAGTACTTC.